Below are 9 T cell receptor beta chains sequenced from a single sample in a study of blood T cell repertoires in COVID-19. The assay was immunoSEQ multiplex PCR, and TCRdb's table has in-frame clones only and misses some. The sample yields some 390,000 clones, over 75% seen once. The sample taken for sequencing was PBMCs or T cells enriched from blood (not recorded which). These receptor sequences come from a young man who had recovered from COVID-19.

Only one count was recorded for this clone. This chain joins TRBV28 and TRBJ1-5, with 8 bases lining up with TRBD1. This CDR3 comprises 16 residues. The V gene's germline CDR1 is MDHEN and CDR2 SYDVKM. J was trimmed by 6 bases and V by 7 bases; bases with no gene match: 14. CDR3 loop: CASTPDRVGVGQPQHF. The CDR3 nucleotides are TGTGCCAGCACCCCGGACAGGGTAGGTGTGGGTCAGCCCCAGCATTTT.

V usage is TRBV30 and J usage is TRBJ2-7; D is possibly TRBD2 (7 bases). The V end lost 3 bases, the J end lost 5 bases, and 17 bases lay between the germline ends. The CDR3 has 14 amino acids. The V gene's germline CDR1 is GTSNPN and CDR2 SVGIG (reference sequence). The CDR3 DNA sequence: TGTGCCTGGAGCTTATCGGGGGGCGGGGACGAGCAGTACTTC. Translated: CAWSLSGGGDEQYF.

A few counts support this clone. This rearrangement joins TRBV3-1 (or the pseudogene TRBV3-2) to TRBJ2-3; TRBD2 matches at 10 bases. Per the germline V gene, CDR1 is LGHDT and CDR2 is YNNKEL (reference sequence). The V segment lost 4 bases and the J segment 2 bases; nucleotides outside the gene matches: 6. The CDR3 is 16 residues long. The CDR3, as DNA: TGTGCCAGCAGCCTAGCTAGCGGGAGCCTCACAGATACGCAGTATTTT. Translated: CASSLASGSLTDTQYF.

The chain uses TRBV2 and TRBJ1-2; unclear D gene. The CDR3 covers 12 residues. The germline gives CDR1 SNHLY, CDR2 FYNNEI. Trimming took 0 bases from V and 7 from J, leaving 6 bases between them. The CDR3 coding sequence is TGTGCCAGCAGTGAAGCCCTAGGTGGCTACACCTTC. As protein: CASSEALGGYTF.

The chain links TRBV3-1 (or the pseudogene TRBV3-2) to TRBJ2-5, with D hard to call. The CDR3 has 13 residues. The V end lost 4 bases, the J end lost 1 base, and 7 bases lay between the germline ends. Germline lookup yields CDR1 LGHDT and CDR2 YNNKEL (reference sequence). Here the CDR3 DNA reads TGTGCCAGCAGCCGAGAACTCCAAGAGACCCAGTACTTC. Protein product: CASSRELQETQYF.

The chain links TRBV27 to TRBJ2-3; D is perhaps TRBD2 (6 bases). The CDR3 totals 15 residues. Deletions cut 0 bases from V and 2 bases from J, with 9 bases between. Per the germline V gene, CDR1 is MNHEY and CDR2 is SMNVEV (reference sequence). The CDR3 sequence: CASSLSGGITDTQYF. Written as DNA, the CDR3 is TGTGCCAGCAGTTTATCGGGCGGGATCACAGATACGCAGTATTTT.

This chain uses TRBV4-1 with TRBJ2-2, with 7 bases lining up with TRBD2. This CDR3 contains 17 residues. The germline CDR1 and CDR2 sequences are MGHRA and YSYEKL. Germline trimming cut 2 bases from V and 3 bases from J; bases unmatched to any gene: 9. The CDR3 nucleotides are TGCGCCAGCAGCCAACCCCCGGGAGGTGTCGACACCGGGGAGCTGTTTTTT. It codes for CASSQPPGGVDTGELFF.

Points on this clone: This CDR3 is also generated by other DNA sequences in the sample. The CDR3 sequence is CASRTSGSSYEQYF. In nucleotides, the CDR3 is TGCGCCAGCAGGACTAGCGGGAGTTCCTACGAGCAGTACTTC. The chain uses TRBV5-1 and TRBJ2-7; 12 positions match TRBD2. Losses at the gene ends were 5 bases for V and 1 base for J; bases not matched to a gene: 1. The CDR3 has 14 amino acids. Per the germline V gene, CDR1 is SGHRS and CDR2 is YFSETQ.

This chain connects TRBV30 to TRBJ2-5; D might be TRBD2 (6 bases). The V end lost 3 bases, the J end lost 5 bases, and 16 bases lay between the germline ends. Germline V gives CDR1 GTSNPN, CDR2 SVGIG (reference sequence). There are 14 residues in the CDR3. This chain's CDR3 is CAWRVGGKVETQYF. The DNA for the CDR3 is TGTGCCTGGAGGGTGGGCGGGAAAGTGGAGACCCAGTACTTC.